This T cell receptor (beta chain) was captured in a study of cytomegalovirus exposure and HLA in healthy donors. The CDR3 runs 11 residues. Germline-derived CDR1 and CDR2 are SEHNR and FQNEAQ (reference sequence). About this clone: Its target is unknown. Relative to the germline gene, one junction end is altered; a read error may explain this.

This PCR relied on a set of 60 Vbeta primers and 13 Jbeta primers. The table came from immunoSEQ multiplex PCR; TCRdb's copy has only in-frame clones and leaves some out. This sample yields about 200,000 clones, of which about 77% are seen a single time; about 2.7% belongs to the top ten. The study's findings and limits: Analyses of presence/absence relied on an assumption of roughly uniform sequencing depth across donors. TCR beta sequences reportedly predicted most subjects' HLA-A and HLA-B alleles accurately. The study designated some 180 TCR beta chains cytomegalovirus-associated. What a later analysis showed was that several of the most significant clusters appeared linked to common viral pathogens.

Material for sequencing was PBMCs. This rearrangement joins TRBV7-9 to TRBJ2-3; tentatively, D is TRBD1 (6 bases). The sequence derives from a woman aged 25 to 39 in good health and CMV-seronegative. CDR3 protein: CSSDRTDTQYF. Written as DNA, the CDR3 is TGTTCCAGCGACAGGACAGATACGCAGTATTTT.